This TCR beta chain was documented in a study of cytomegalovirus exposure and HLA in healthy donors. The study, taken as a whole, reports: Associated with HLA alleles at 0.05 false discovery rate in a later analysis were around 15,000 TCR beta sequences. There was a cluster of highly shared sequence variants that was likely a sequencing artifact. Later analysis found that TCR beta chains associated with HLA were more clonally expanded than other, equally common chains.

The V gene lost 7 bases and the J gene lost 8 bases, with 17 bases spanning the gap. The CDR3 loop spans 14 amino acids. The germline CDR1 and CDR2 sequences are SEHNR and FQNEAQ (reference sequence). Remarks on this clone: Its specificity is not known.

The PCR made use of 60 Vbeta and 13 Jbeta primers. Per the original data handling: There were around 80 million unique TCR beta chains by a later count, and some 11 million of them were shared. Sequencing was performed with immunoSEQ multiplex PCR; in TCRdb, only in-frame clones are kept and a portion is missing. V and J calls and clone size are those listed in that table; D and trimming were worked out from the DNA. This repertoire comprises 150,000 to 200,000 clones; its ten largest clones make up 2.1%. Sequenced: PBMCs. This clonotype was obtained from a man between 25 and 39 years old in good health and CMV-seronegative. This chain links TRBV7-9 with TRBJ2-2; D gene unclear. In DNA form, the CDR3 reads TGTGCCAGCACCCCGTCGGGTGTCTGGGGGGAGCTGTTTTTT. It specifies CASTPSGVWGELFF.